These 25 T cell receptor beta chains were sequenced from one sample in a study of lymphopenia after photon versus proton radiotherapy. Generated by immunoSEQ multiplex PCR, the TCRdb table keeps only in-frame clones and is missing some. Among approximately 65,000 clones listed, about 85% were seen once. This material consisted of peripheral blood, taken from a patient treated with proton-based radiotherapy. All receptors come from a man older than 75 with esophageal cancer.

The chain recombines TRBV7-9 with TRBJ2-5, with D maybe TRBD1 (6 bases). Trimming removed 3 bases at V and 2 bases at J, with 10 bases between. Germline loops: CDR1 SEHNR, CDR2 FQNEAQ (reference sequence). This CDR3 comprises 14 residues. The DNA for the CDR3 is TGTGCCAGCAGCTTTCAGAGGGGGCAAGAGACCCAGTACTTC. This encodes CASSFQRGQETQYF.

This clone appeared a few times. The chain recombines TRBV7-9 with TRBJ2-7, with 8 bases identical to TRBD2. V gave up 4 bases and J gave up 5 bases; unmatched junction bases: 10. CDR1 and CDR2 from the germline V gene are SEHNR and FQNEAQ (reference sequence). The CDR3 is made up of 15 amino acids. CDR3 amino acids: CASSSVAGTMDEQYF. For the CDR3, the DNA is TGTGCCAGCAGCTCCGTAGCGGGAACGATGGACGAGCAGTACTTC.

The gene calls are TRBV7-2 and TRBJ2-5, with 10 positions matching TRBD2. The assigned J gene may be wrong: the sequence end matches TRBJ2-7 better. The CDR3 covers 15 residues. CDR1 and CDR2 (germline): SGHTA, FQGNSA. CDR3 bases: TGTGCCAGCAGCCCTCGGACTAGCGGCCCGTACGAGCAGTACTTC. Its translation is CASSPRTSGPYEQYF.

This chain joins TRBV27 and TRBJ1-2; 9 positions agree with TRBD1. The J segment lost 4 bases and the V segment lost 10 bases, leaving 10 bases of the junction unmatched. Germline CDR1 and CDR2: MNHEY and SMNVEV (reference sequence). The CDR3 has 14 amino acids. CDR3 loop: CATRERTGVYGYTF. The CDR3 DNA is TGTGCCACCAGGGAGAGGACAGGGGTCTATGGCTACACCTTC.

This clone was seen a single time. Here the CDR3 DNA reads TGCGCCAGCAGCCAAGTATACAGTAAAGAGACCCAGTACTTC. Its translation: CASSQVYSKETQYF. This chain joins TRBV4-1 and TRBJ2-5; D uncertain. The V end was cut by 1 base, the J end by 3 bases, with 9 bases between. This CDR3 spans 14 amino acids. CDR1 is MGHRA, CDR2 YSYEKL, per germline.

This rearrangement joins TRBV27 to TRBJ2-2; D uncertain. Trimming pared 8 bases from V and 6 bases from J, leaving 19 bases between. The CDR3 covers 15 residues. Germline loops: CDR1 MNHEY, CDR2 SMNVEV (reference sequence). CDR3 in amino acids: CASQPDRAGAGELFF. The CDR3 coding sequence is TGTGCCAGCCAACCGGATAGGGCTGGGGCCGGGGAGCTGTTTTTT.

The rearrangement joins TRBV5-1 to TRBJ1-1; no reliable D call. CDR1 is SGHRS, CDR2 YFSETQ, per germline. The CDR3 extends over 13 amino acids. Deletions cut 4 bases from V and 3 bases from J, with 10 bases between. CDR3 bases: TGCGCCAGCAGCCCCACATCGCACACTGAAGCTTTCTTT. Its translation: CASSPTSHTEAFF.

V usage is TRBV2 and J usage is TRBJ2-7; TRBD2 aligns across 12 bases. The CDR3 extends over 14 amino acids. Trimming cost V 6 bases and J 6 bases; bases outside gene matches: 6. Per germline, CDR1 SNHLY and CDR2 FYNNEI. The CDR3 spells CASRRLAGALEQYF. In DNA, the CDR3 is TGTGCCAGCAGAAGACTAGCGGGGGCCCTCGAGCAGTACTTC.

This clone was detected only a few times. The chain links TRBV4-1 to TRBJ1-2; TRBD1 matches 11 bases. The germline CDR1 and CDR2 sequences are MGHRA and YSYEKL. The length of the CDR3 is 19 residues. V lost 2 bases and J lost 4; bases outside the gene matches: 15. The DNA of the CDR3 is TGCGCCAGCAGCCAACTCTTTAGCTGGCGGGGACAGGGGGTCTATGGCTACACCTTC. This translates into CASSQLFSWRGQGVYGYTF.

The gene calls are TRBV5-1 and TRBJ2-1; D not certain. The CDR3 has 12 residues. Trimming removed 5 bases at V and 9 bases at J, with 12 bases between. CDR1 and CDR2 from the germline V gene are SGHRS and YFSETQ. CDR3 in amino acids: CASSTTDTEQFF. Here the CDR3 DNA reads TGCGCCAGCAGTACTACAGATACTGAGCAGTTCTTC.

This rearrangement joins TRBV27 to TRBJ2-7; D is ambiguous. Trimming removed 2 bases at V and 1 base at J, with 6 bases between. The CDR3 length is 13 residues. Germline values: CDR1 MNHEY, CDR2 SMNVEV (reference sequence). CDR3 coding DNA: TGTGCCAGCAGTTTACAGTATTCCTACGAGCAGTACTTC. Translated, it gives CASSLQYSYEQYF.

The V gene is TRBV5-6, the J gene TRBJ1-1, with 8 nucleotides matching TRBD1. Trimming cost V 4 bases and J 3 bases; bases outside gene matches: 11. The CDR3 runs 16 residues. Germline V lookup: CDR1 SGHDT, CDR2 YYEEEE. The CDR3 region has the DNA TGTGCCAGCAGCGTGTGGGACGGGACAGGCTACACTGAAGCTTTCTTT. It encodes CASSVWDGTGYTEAFF. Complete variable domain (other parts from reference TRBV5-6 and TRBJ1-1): DAGVTQSPTHLIKTRGQQVTLRCSPKSGHDTVSWYQQALGQGPQFIFQYYEEEERQRGNFPDRFSGHQFPNYSSELNVNALLLGDSALYLCASSVWDGTGYTEAFFGQGTRLTVV.

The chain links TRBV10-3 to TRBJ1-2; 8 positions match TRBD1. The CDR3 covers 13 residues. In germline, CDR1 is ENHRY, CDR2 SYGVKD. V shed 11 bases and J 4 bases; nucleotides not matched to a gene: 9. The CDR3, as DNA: TGTGCCGTAAAAGCGGACAGGGCCTATGGCTACACCTTC. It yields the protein CAVKADRAYGYTF.

The CDR3 sequence: CAWSVLAGNTEAFF. CDR3 sequence (DNA): TGTGCCTGGAGTGTACTAGCAGGGAACACTGAAGCTTTCTTT. The rearrangement joins TRBV30 to TRBJ1-1; D is unclear. V was pared by 0 bases and J by 1 base, with 9 bases between. Germline loops: CDR1 GTSNPN, CDR2 SVGIG (reference sequence). The CDR3 has 14 residues.

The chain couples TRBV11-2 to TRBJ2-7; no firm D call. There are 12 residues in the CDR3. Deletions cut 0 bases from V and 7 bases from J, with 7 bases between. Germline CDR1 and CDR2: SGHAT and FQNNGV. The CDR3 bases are TGTGCCAGCAGCTTAGATCGTAGGGAGCAGTACTTC. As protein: CASSLDRREQYF.

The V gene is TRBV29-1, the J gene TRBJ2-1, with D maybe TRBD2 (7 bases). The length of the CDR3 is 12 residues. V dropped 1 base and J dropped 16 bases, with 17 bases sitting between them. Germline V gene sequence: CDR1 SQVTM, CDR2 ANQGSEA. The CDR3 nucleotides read TGCAGCGTTGAAGTTGTGAGGGGAGGGGGTTTCTTC. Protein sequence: CSVEVVRGGGFF.

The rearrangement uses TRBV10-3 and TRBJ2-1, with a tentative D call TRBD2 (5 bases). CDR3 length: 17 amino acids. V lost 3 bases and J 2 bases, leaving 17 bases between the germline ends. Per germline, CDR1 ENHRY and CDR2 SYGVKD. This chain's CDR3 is CAISDDKGWRAYNEQFF. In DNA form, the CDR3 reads TGTGCCATCAGTGATGACAAGGGCTGGCGGGCCTACAATGAGCAGTTCTTC.

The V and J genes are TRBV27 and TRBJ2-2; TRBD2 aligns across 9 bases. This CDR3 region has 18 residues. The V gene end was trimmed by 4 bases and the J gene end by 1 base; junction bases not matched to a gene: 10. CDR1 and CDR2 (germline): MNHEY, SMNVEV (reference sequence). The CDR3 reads CASSSLAGVYGNTGELFF. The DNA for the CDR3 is TGTGCCAGCAGTTCGTTAGCGGGAGTTTACGGGAACACCGGGGAGCTGTTTTTT.

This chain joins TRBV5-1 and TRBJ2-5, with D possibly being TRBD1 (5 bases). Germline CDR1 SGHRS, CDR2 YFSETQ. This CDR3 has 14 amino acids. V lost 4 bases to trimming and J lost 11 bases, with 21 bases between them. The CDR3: CASSPELGVGEQYF. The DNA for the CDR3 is TGCGCCAGCAGCCCCGAGTTAGGGGTTGGTGAGCAGTACTTC.

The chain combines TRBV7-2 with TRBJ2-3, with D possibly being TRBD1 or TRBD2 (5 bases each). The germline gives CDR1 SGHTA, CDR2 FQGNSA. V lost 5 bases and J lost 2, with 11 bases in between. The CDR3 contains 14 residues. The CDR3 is CASSTRGYTDTQYF. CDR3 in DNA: TGTGCCAGCAGCACCCGGGGCTACACAGATACGCAGTATTTT.

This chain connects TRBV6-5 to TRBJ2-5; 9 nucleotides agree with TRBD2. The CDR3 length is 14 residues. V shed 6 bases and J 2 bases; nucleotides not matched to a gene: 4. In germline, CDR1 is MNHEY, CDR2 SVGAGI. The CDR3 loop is CASSPSGVQETQYF. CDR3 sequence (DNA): TGTGCCAGCAGCCCTAGCGGGGTACAAGAGACCCAGTACTTC.

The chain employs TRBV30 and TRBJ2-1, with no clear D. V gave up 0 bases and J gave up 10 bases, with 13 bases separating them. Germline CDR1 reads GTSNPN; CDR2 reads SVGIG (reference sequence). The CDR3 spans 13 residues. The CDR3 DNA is TGTGCCTGGAGTGTATACTGGGCTATAGAGCAGTTCTTC. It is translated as CAWSVYWAIEQFF.

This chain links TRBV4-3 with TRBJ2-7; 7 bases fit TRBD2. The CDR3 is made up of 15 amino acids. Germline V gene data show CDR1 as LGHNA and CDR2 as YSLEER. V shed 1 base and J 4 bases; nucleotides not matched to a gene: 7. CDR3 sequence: CASSQVPAGFYEQYF. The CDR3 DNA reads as TGCGCCAGCAGCCAAGTGCCAGCGGGGTTTTACGAGCAGTACTTC.

This chain's CDR3 is CASSQRYPYGYTF. The CDR3 bases are TGTGCCAGCAGCCAAAGGTACCCGTATGGCTACACCTTC. V usage is TRBV7-9 and J usage is TRBJ1-2, with D unclear. V gave up 5 bases and J gave up 5 bases, with 12 bases separating them. CDR1 is SEHNR and CDR2 is FQNEAQ in the germline V gene (reference sequence). This CDR3 has 13 amino acids. Based on the CDR3 plus reference TRBV7-9 and TRBJ1-2, the full variable domain is DTGVSQNPRHKITKRGQNVTFRCDPISEHNRLYWYRQTLGQGPEFLTYFQNEAQLEKSRLLSDRFSAERPKGSFSTLEIQRTEQGDSAMYLCASSQRYPYGYTFGSGTRLTVV.

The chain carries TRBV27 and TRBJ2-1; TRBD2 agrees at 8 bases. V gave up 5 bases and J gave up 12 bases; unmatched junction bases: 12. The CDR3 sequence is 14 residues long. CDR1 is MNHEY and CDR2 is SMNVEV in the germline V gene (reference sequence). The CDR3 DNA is TGTGCCAGCAGTGGGACTAGGTTTCTTTTAGGGCAGTTCTTC. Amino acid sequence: CASSGTRFLLGQFF.